A selection of T cell receptor beta chains follows, all from one sample in a study of OX40 agonist ivuxolimab in advanced cancers. Method: immunoSEQ multiplex PCR; TCRdb's copy keeps in-frame clones and lacks some. The table lists just under 100,000 clones, 94% of them singletons. Sequencing was performed on CD4+ or CD8+ T cells sorted from blood, taken in a trial of the OX40 agonist ivuxolimab. These receptors all stem from an adult with an advanced solid tumor such as melanoma, head and neck, liver or kidney cancer. Each CDR3 is given with its conserved first and last residue. D genes are given only for firm matches. For some rows the clone size is stated as once, few or many, or as a class when expanded; others skip it.

clone_size d_call j_call v_call cdr3_nt cdr3_aa
NA TRBD1 TRBJ2-5 TRBV10-3 TGTGCCATCAGTGACCCGGGGGACAGGGGGGGAGAGACCCAGTACTTC CAISDPGDRGGETQYF
NA NA TRBJ1-3 TRBV7-2 TGTGCCAGCAGCCCACGAGACACCATATATTTT CASSPRDTIYF
NA NA TRBJ1-2 TRBV6-1 TGTGCCAGCAGTGAAGCGCCAGGTATGGGCGGCTACACCTTC CASSEAPGMGGYTF
NA NA TRBJ1-2 TRBV11-3 TGTGCCAGCAGCTACGACAGACGCGGAGGGGGCTACACCTTC CASSYDRRGGGYTF
NA NA TRBJ1-2 TRBV6-4 TGTGCCAGCAGTGCCGAAAGCGGGGTTAACTATGGCTACACCTTC CASSAESGVNYGYTF
NA NA TRBJ1-1 TRBV10-2 TGCGCCAGCAGACACACGAACACTGAAGCTTTCTTT CASRHTNTEAFF
once NA TRBJ1-1 TRBV9 TGTGCCAGCGCTAACAGGAACACTGAAGCTTTCTTT CASANRNTEAFF
NA NA TRBJ2-7 TRBV11-2 TGTGCCAGCAGCTTAGAACCGCTCTACGAGCAGTACTTC CASSLEPLYEQYF
NA NA TRBJ1-2 TRBV19 TGTGCCAGTAGTATGGTCGTTTGGGTCGGCTACACCTTC CASSMVVWVGYTF
NA NA TRBJ1-4 TRBV18 TGTGCCAGCTCACCTCCCCAAGGAGAAAAACTGTTTTTT CASSPPQGEKLFF
NA NA TRBJ1-2 TRBV30 TGTGCCTGGAGTCGCAGCATAGTTTCAAGCTATGGCTACACCTTC CAWSRSIVSSYGYTF
NA TRBD1 TRBJ2-7 TRBV23-1 TGCGCCAGCAAGCACAGGGGGCGCGGTCCCTACGAGCAGTACTTC CASKHRGRGPYEQYF
NA NA TRBJ2-6 TRBV6-7 TGTGCCAGCAGTCATGGCAGGCGTTTTACAAAGTCGGGCCAACGTCCTGACTTC CASSHGRRFTKSGQRPDF
NA NA TRBJ2-3 TRBV2 TGTGCCAGCTCTACTAGGGGGACGGCGAAGGCGCAGTATTTT CASSTRGTAKAQYF
NA TRBD2 TRBJ2-5 TRBV2 TGTGCCAGCAGACTAATCCGCGGGGGGTTGCAAGAGACCCAGTACTTC CASRLIRGGLQETQYF
NA NA TRBJ1-5 TRBV27 TGTGCCAGCAGTTGGGATCCAGACAATCAGCCCCAGCATTTT CASSWDPDNQPQHF
NA NA TRBJ1-1 TRBV7-2 TGTGCCAGCAGCTTTGGGGGGGCGCCCGAAGCTTTCTTT CASSFGGAPEAFF
once TRBD2 TRBJ2-5 TRBV27 TGTGCCAGCAGTCGAAGCGGGAGATTAGCAGAGACCCAGTACTTC CASSRSGRLAETQYF
NA TRBD2 TRBJ2-4 TRBV25-1 TGTGCCAGCAGTGTGACTAGCGGAGTCATTCAGTACTTC CASSVTSGVIQYF
NA TRBD2 TRBJ2-1 TRBV18 TGTGCCAGCTCACCTCTCCTAGCGGGGGTTTACAATGAGCAGTTCTTC CASSPLLAGVYNEQFF
NA TRBD2 TRBJ2-1 TRBV30 TGTGCCTGGAACAACCGGGCGGGAGCCCTCAATGAGCAGTTCTTC CAWNNRAGALNEQFF
once TRBD2 TRBJ2-4 TRBV15 TGTGCCACCAGCACCCTGATCCTAGCGGACCTAGCCAAAAACATTCAGTACTTC CATSTLILADLAKNIQYF
once TRBD1 TRBJ2-7 TRBV28 TGTGCCAGCAGTTTTTCCCCGACAGGGGCCTACGAGCAGTACTTC CASSFSPTGAYEQYF
NA TRBD1 TRBJ1-3 TRBV9 TGTGCCAGCAGCGTAGAGGGGACAGGGAGAAACACCATATATTTT CASSVEGTGRNTIYF
once NA TRBJ2-3 TRBV19 TGTGCCAGTAGTATAAGGTGGGGAAAGGTAGCAGATACGCAGTATTTT CASSIRWGKVADTQYF